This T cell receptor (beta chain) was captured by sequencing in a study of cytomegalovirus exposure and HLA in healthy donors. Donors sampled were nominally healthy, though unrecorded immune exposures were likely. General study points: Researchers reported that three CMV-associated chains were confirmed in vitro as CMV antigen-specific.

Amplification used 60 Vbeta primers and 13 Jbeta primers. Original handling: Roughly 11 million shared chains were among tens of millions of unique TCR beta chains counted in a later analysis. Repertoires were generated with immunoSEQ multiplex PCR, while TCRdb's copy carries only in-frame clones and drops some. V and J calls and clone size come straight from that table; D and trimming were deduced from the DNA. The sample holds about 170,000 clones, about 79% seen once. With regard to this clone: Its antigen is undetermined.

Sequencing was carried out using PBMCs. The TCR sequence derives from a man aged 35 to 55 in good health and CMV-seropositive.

The CDR3 sequence: CASSLSLGPGQGYLDGLFF. The CDR3 DNA reads as TGTGCCAGCAGCCTATCGTTGGGTCCGGGACAGGGATATTTGGATGGGCTGTTTTTT. This chain links TRBV7-9 with TRBJ2-2; 9 bases are a match to TRBD1. Germline loops: CDR1 SEHNR, CDR2 FQNEAQ (reference sequence). Trimming took 5 bases from V and 13 from J; bases not matched to a gene: 26. The CDR3 runs to 19 residues. The full variable domain, its missing parts supplied by reference TRBV7-9 and TRBJ2-2, is DTGVSQNPRHKITKRGQNVTFRCDPISEHNRLYWYRQTLGQGPEFLTYFQNEAQLEKSRLLSDRFSAERPKGSFSTLEIQRTEQGDSAMYLCASSLSLGPGQGYLDGLFFGEGSRLTVL.